These 17 T cell receptor beta chains were sequenced from one sample in a study of cytomegalovirus exposure and HLA in healthy donors. The PCR made use of 60 Vbeta and 13 Jbeta primers. TCRdb keeps only in-frame clones here, not all; method: immunoSEQ multiplex PCR. The sample lists 85,000 to 100,000 clones, over 60% occurring once. Sequenced input: PBMCs. These receptor sequences come from a human donor in good health.

This clone appeared a few times. CDR3 in amino acids: CASSLTSGRVYEQYF. The DNA of the CDR3 is TGTGCCAGCAGTTTAACCAGCGGGAGGGTTTACGAGCAGTACTTC. The chain employs TRBV27 and TRBJ2-5; 10 bases map to TRBD2. The J call may be in error: the DNA end matches TRBJ2-7 better. CDR1 is MNHEY and CDR2 is SMNVEV in the germline V gene (reference sequence). The length of the CDR3 is 15 residues.

The chain combines TRBV27 with TRBJ2-2, with TRBD1 as a possible D gene (6 bases). The CDR3 spans 17 residues. V was clipped by 8 bases and J by 0 bases, with 19 bases between them. Germline V gives CDR1 MNHEY, CDR2 SMNVEV (reference sequence). The CDR3 coding sequence is TGTGCCAGCTCCCGTGGGGGCCGGACAGCGAACACCGGGGAGCTGTTTTTT. The encoded protein is CASSRGGRTANTGELFF.

The chain is built from TRBV2 and TRBJ2-3; 8 bases map to TRBD2. The CDR3 is 14 residues long. V dropped 0 bases and J dropped 10; count of bases not matched to a gene: 6. Germline CDR1 reads SNHLY; CDR2 reads FYNNEI. Written as DNA, the CDR3 is TGTGCCAGCAGTGAAGCGCGGGGGGTTATTTCGCAGTATTTT. Translated, it gives CASSEARGVISQYF.

The chain joins TRBV19 to TRBJ2-1; 12 bases line up with TRBD2. Germline V gene lookup returns CDR1 LNHDA and CDR2 SQIVND (reference sequence). V dropped 4 bases and J dropped 6; count of bases not matched to a gene: 10. The CDR3 runs 17 residues. The CDR3 region is CASSTRLAGALSNEQFF. CDR3 DNA sequence: TGTGCCAGTAGTACAAGACTAGCGGGAGCGTTAAGCAATGAGCAGTTCTTC.

The CDR3 protein is CSVDEGFDTQYF. DNA for the CDR3: TGCAGCGTTGACGAGGGTTTTGATACGCAGTATTTT. V and J are TRBV29-1 and TRBJ2-3; the D gene is possibly TRBD2 (5 bases). Germline lookup yields CDR1 SQVTM and CDR2 ANQGSEA. The V end lost 3 bases, the J end lost 6 bases, and 10 bases lay between the germline ends. The CDR3 spans 12 residues.

The V gene is TRBV7-7, the J gene TRBJ2-7; D remains unclear. From germline, CDR1 is SSHAT and CDR2 FNYEAQ (reference sequence). The CDR3 length is 13 residues. V lost 5 bases to trimming and J lost 2 bases, with 10 bases between them. As DNA, the CDR3 is TGTGCCAGCAGCCCCGGGTCCACCTACGAGCAGTACTTC. The encoded protein is CASSPGSTYEQYF.

This clone was observed a handful of times. This chain joins TRBV4-3 and TRBJ2-2; 10 nucleotides align to TRBD2. V shed 2 bases, J shed 9 bases, and the junction held 15 bases outside the gene matches. The CDR3 totals 18 residues. Germline loops: CDR1 LGHNA, CDR2 YSLEER. In DNA form, the CDR3 reads TGCGCCAGCAGCCAATCACGGTCCGGACTAGCGGCGGGAAGGGAGCTGTTTTTT. It encodes CASSQSRSGLAAGRELFF.

The chain joins TRBV7-6 to TRBJ2-2, with TRBD2 identical over 9 bases. Germline V gives CDR1 SGHVS, CDR2 FNYEAQ. With 1 base clipped from V and 4 bases from J, the junction kept 7 bases outside the gene matches. This CDR3 has 17 amino acids. CDR3 protein: CASSLVGAGGPTGELFF. In DNA, the CDR3 is TGTGCCAGCAGCTTAGTAGGGGCGGGAGGGCCCACCGGGGAGCTGTTTTTT. The complete variable domain, with remaining parts taken from reference TRBV7-6 and TRBJ2-2, reads GAGVSQSPRYKVTKRGQDVALRCDPISGHVSLYWYRQALGQGPEFLTYFNYEAQQDKSGLPNDRFSAERPEGSISTLTIQRTEQRDSAMYRCASSLVGAGGPTGELFFGEGSRLTVL.

This rearrangement joins TRBV18 to TRBJ1-4; D is uncertain. CDR1 and CDR2 (germline): KGHSH, LQKENI. Trimming shortened V by 2 bases and J by 5 bases, and 18 bases separated the two germline ends. The CDR3 totals 17 residues. The CDR3 nucleotides read TGTGCCAGCTCACCATTTCAAGTAGGGAGCGGGAATGAAAAACTGTTTTTT. It is translated as CASSPFQVGSGNEKLFF.

This clone was counted between two and nine times. The chain combines TRBV18 with TRBJ1-1, with 9 bases matching TRBD1. Germline V gene sequence: CDR1 KGHSH, CDR2 LQKENI. Trimming took 3 bases from V and 2 from J; bases not matched to a gene: 4. The CDR3 extends over 15 amino acids. CDR3 loop: CASSPRTGDNTEAFF. CDR3 DNA: TGTGCCAGCTCACCCAGGACAGGGGATAACACTGAAGCTTTCTTT.

This rearrangement joins TRBV6-1 to TRBJ1-1, with 9 bases lining up with TRBD1. With V trimmed by 4 bases and J by 3 bases, 12 bases remained unmatched. The CDR3 is 17 residues long. The germline V gene encodes CDR1 MNHNS and CDR2 SASEGT. CDR3 loop: CASSAYPTRQGDTEAFF. The DNA for the CDR3 is TGTGCCAGCAGTGCCTACCCTACCAGACAGGGGGACACTGAAGCTTTCTTT.

This clone was recorded a few times. The chain uses TRBV20-1 and TRBJ1-1, with D hard to call. CDR1 and CDR2 (germline): DFQATT, SNEGSKA (reference sequence). The germline V and J ends were trimmed by 5 bases and 3 bases, with 7 bases remaining between them. The CDR3 runs 11 residues. The CDR3 coding sequence is TGCAGTGCTCTTCTATACACTGAAGCTTTCTTT. It is translated as CSALLYTEAFF.

V gene TRBV29-1 combines with J gene TRBJ2-3; a weak D match, TRBD1 (7 bases). Trimming removed 4 bases at V and 2 bases at J, with 19 bases between. The length of the CDR3 is 16 residues. Germline V gene sequence: CDR1 SQVTM, CDR2 ANQGSEA. The CDR3 nucleotides are TGCAGCGTTGGGGGGGCATTGGGACAGTTCACAGATACGCAGTATTTT. It yields the protein CSVGGALGQFTDTQYF.

The gene calls are TRBV29-1 and TRBJ1-1; D is unclear. Germline V gene lookup returns CDR1 SQVTM and CDR2 ANQGSEA. Trimming stripped 4 bases from V and 6 bases from J, with 21 bases between. This CDR3 has 15 amino acids. The CDR3: CSVVEPIQVRSEAFF. CDR3 sequence (DNA): TGCAGCGTTGTAGAGCCTATTCAGGTTCGCTCTGAAGCTTTCTTT.

Concerning this clone itself: Other DNA sequences in the same sample also yield this CDR3. This CDR3 is CAIRTGDTGELFF. The DNA for the CDR3 is TGCGCCATACGAACAGGGGACACCGGGGAGCTGTTTTTT. V gene TRBV5-1 combines with J gene TRBJ2-2; the match to TRBD1 covers 7 bases. The V segment lost 9 bases and the J segment 3 bases; nucleotides outside the gene matches: 5. In germline, CDR1 is SGHRS, CDR2 YFSETQ. This CDR3 contains 13 residues.

This rearrangement joins TRBV29-1 to TRBJ1-2; D is undetermined. Trimming cost V 3 bases and J 2 bases, with 13 bases left between them. The CDR3 is 14 residues long. Per the germline V gene, CDR1 is SQVTM and CDR2 is ANQGSEA. The CDR3 DNA is TGCAGCGTTGACTCGGCAGGATTGAACTATGGCTACACCTTC. It yields the protein CSVDSAGLNYGYTF.

The V and J genes are TRBV6-6 and TRBJ2-3, with 10 bases aligning to TRBD1. This CDR3 has 16 amino acids. The germline CDR1 and CDR2 sequences are MNHNY and SVGAGI (reference sequence). The V and J ends lost 5 bases and 7 bases, in that order; junction bases with no gene match: 12. CDR3 residues: CASSPPGQGKSNTQYF. The CDR3 DNA follows: TGTGCCAGCAGTCCGCCGGGACAGGGGAAATCCAATACGCAGTATTTT.